The source of this T cell receptor beta chain is a study of T cell repertoires in cytomegalovirus infection. MiXCR, applied by TCRdb to the reads, yields one record per CDR3 protein. The table lists nearly 450,000 distinct CDR3 sequences, roughly 30% of them singletons, with roughly 13% in the top ten. As regards this clonotype: As yet, its antigen is unknown. Being one base from a much bigger clone, this may be a read error.

Study-wide points: The cumulative frequency of public TCR beta families distinguished individuals who carried CMV together with the relevant HLA.

What was sequenced was PBMCs. The receptor was derived from a human donor in good health (CMV status not recorded). Some clones in this sample may be carry-over from other donors' samples.

The CDR3 reads CASSSLNRWQLFF. The CDR3 region has the DNA TGTGCCAGCAGCTCCCTCAATAGGTGGCAGCTGTTTTTT. The chain joins TRBV7-2 to TRBJ2-2, with D uncertain. The germline CDR1 and CDR2 sequences are SGHTA and FQGNSA. V was pared by 4 bases and J by 12 bases, with 15 bases between. The length of the CDR3 is 13 residues.